This T cell receptor (beta chain) was retrieved from a study of T-cell reconstitution after alpha-beta-depleted transplantation in children. Study results and caveats: T cells produced anew were the main source of T-cell counts and diversity one year after transplant.

Germline CDR1 and CDR2: DFQATT and SNEGSKA (reference sequence). This CDR3 spans 16 amino acids. With V trimmed by 6 bases and J by 1 base, 4 bases remained unmatched. On this clonotype: Its cognate antigen is unknown.

As it was prepared, the TCRbeta library received unique molecular identifiers. TCRdb passed the PCR reads through MiXCR, listing each CDR3 protein once. Of fewer than 750,000 distinct CDR3 sequences in the sample, approximately 22% were seen once. The rearrangement links TRBV20-1 to TRBJ2-1, with 15 nucleotides matching TRBD2. This specimen consisted of PBMCs, mostly from graft donor cells, obtained 360 days after TCRalphabeta/CD19-depleted stem cell transplant. This receptor was identified in a boy in the first two years of life who had a stem cell transplant for acute myeloid leukemia, so the T cells may come from the graft donor. CDR3 loop: CSARTSGGVSYNEQFF. In DNA form, the CDR3 reads TGCAGTGCGCGGACTAGCGGGGGGGTGTCCTACAATGAGCAGTTCTTC.